The 14 T cell receptor beta chains reported below all come from one sample, sequenced in a study of cytomegalovirus exposure and HLA in healthy donors. Profiling relied on immunoSEQ multiplex PCR, and the TCRdb table lists in-frame clones only, not all of them. The top ten hold around 4.5% of the sample, which has more than 90,000 clones, 88% seen once. The sequenced sample was PBMCs. The receptors shown here come from a man aged 18-30 years in good health and CMV-seropositive.

The chain carries TRBV4-2 and TRBJ2-3, with 11 bases that match TRBD2. CDR3 size: 16 residues. V was clipped by 5 bases and J by 4 bases; unmatched bases: 8. Looked up from germline, CDR1 is LGHNA and CDR2 is YNFKEQ. CDR3 region: CASSKIAGGPPDTQYF. The CDR3 region has the DNA TGTGCCAGCAGCAAGATAGCGGGGGGGCCGCCAGATACGCAGTATTTT.

V and J are TRBV7-2 and TRBJ2-7; perhaps TRBD1 as D (5 bases). Trimming cost V 5 bases and J 3 bases, with 11 bases left between them. This CDR3 has 13 amino acids. CDR1 is SGHTA and CDR2 is FQGNSA in the germline V gene. In DNA form, the CDR3 reads TGTGCCAGCAGCACGCAGGGTGGCTACGAGCAGTACTTC. Amino acid sequence: CASSTQGGYEQYF.

The V and J genes are TRBV6-5 and TRBJ2-5; 8 bases fit TRBD1. The germline V gene encodes CDR1 MNHEY and CDR2 SVGAGI. Trimming took 4 bases from V and 2 from J; bases not matched to a gene: 6. This CDR3 comprises 15 residues. The CDR3, as DNA: TGTGCCAGCAGTTTCGACAGGGGTCGTCAAGAGACCCAGTACTTC. The encoded protein is CASSFDRGRQETQYF.

This chain uses TRBV19 with TRBJ2-7; 10 bases map to TRBD2. The length of the CDR3 is 15 residues. J was trimmed by 4 bases and V by 5 bases; bases with no gene match: 8. CDR1 is LNHDA and CDR2 is SQIVND in the germline V gene (reference sequence). The CDR3 sequence: CASSEETSGLYEQYF. The CDR3 DNA follows: TGTGCCAGTAGTGAAGAGACTAGCGGGCTTTACGAGCAGTACTTC. The whole variable domain, remainder taken from reference TRBV19 and TRBJ2-7, is DGGITQSPKYLFRKEGQNVTLSCEQNLNHDAMYWYRQDPGQGLRLIYYSQIVNDFQKGDIAEGYSVSREKKESFPLTVTSAQKNPTAFYLCASSEETSGLYEQYFGPGTRLTVT.

The J gene is TRBJ1-2, the V gene TRBV15, with a weak D call TRBD1 (5 bases). V was pared by 0 bases and J by 8 bases, with 16 bases between. The length of the CDR3 is 15 residues. CDR1 LNHNV and CDR2 YYDKDF come from the germline V gene (reference sequence). This CDR3 is CATSRDPTAMVGYTF. CDR3 coding DNA: TGTGCCACCAGCAGAGATCCGACAGCTATGGTGGGCTACACCTTC.

This sequence joins TRBV11-2 and TRBJ2-3, with TRBD2 matching over 10 bases. V lost 6 bases, J lost 4 bases, and 7 bases stayed unmatched. The CDR3 has 15 amino acids. Germline CDR1 is SGHAT and CDR2 is FQNNGV. The CDR3 sequence is CASSLTSGVADTQYF. CDR3 sequence (DNA): TGTGCCAGCAGTCTAACTAGCGGGGTGGCAGATACGCAGTATTTT.

This clone was counted only a few times. The rearrangement uses TRBV28 and TRBJ1-6; perhaps TRBD1 as D (6 bases). From germline, CDR1 is MDHEN and CDR2 SYDVKM. V gave up 5 bases and J gave up 12 bases, with 11 bases separating them. This CDR3 is built from 12 residues. The CDR3 DNA reads TGTGCCAGCAGTCCTCCGGGACAACCCCTCCACTTT. Amino acids: CASSPPGQPLHF.

The V and J genes are TRBV7-9 and TRBJ1-2; 8 nucleotides agree with TRBD1. The V gene end was trimmed by 5 bases and the J gene end by 1 base; junction bases not matched to a gene: 6. CDR1 SEHNR and CDR2 FQNEAQ come from the germline V gene (reference sequence). CDR3 size: 15 residues. This CDR3 reads CASSPRTGHNYGYTF. The CDR3 DNA is TGTGCCAGCAGCCCGCGGACAGGGCATAACTATGGCTACACCTTC.

The V call is TRBV29-1, the J call TRBJ1-3; 10 bases match TRBD1. V trimming: 7 bases; J trimming: 4 bases; junction bases outside the gene matches: 7. The CDR3 runs to 14 residues. Germline V gene lookup returns CDR1 SQVTM and CDR2 ANQGSEA. The CDR3 loop is CSAGQGVQGNTIYF. The DNA for the CDR3 is TGCAGCGCCGGACAGGGGGTCCAAGGAAACACCATATATTTT.

The rearrangement joins TRBV30 to TRBJ2-1; maybe TRBD2 (6 bases). V shed 4 bases and J shed 3 bases, with 10 bases lying between them. Germline assignment: CDR1 GTSNPN and CDR2 SVGIG (reference sequence). The CDR3 covers 13 residues. The CDR3 nucleotides read TGTGCCTGGATGCCTAGCGTCTACAATGAGCAGTTCTTC. Encoded protein: CAWMPSVYNEQFF.

CDR3 protein: CASAYSGNTIYF. Here the CDR3 DNA reads TGTGCTAGTGCCTACTCTGGAAACACCATATATTTT. The rearrangement links TRBV12-5 to TRBJ1-3; no reliable D call. Germline V gene sequence: CDR1 LGHNT, CDR2 FRNRAP. V was pared by 7 bases and J by 0 bases, with 4 bases between. The CDR3 has 12 amino acids.

This rearrangement joins TRBV4-2 to TRBJ2-7; D is unresolved. CDR1 and CDR2 from the germline V gene are LGHNA and YNFKEQ. The CDR3 is 12 residues long. Trimming stripped 0 bases from V and 6 bases from J, with 6 bases between. The CDR3 sequence: CASSQDYSEQYF. The DNA of the CDR3 is TGTGCCAGCAGCCAAGATTATAGCGAGCAGTACTTC.

J is TRBJ2-1 and V is TRBV9; 10 positions agree with TRBD2. This CDR3 comprises 15 residues. Germline CDR1 and CDR2: SGDLS and YYNGEE. Trimming removed 6 bases from V and 4 bases from J; junction bases left unmatched: 7. CDR3: CASTPTSGAYNEQFF. CDR3 coding DNA: TGTGCCAGCACACCAACTAGCGGGGCTTACAATGAGCAGTTCTTC.

CDR3 coding DNA: TGTGCCAGCAGTTACTATACAGGGGGTTACTATGGCTACACCTTC. This gives the protein CASSYYTGGYYGYTF. The rearrangement links TRBV6-5 to TRBJ1-2; 8 nucleotides match TRBD1. Germline trimming cut 1 base from V and 3 bases from J; bases unmatched to any gene: 4. The CDR3 spans 15 residues. CDR1 and CDR2 (germline): MNHEY, SVGAGI.